The clone carrying this TCR beta chain was observed a few times. Its matching antigen is unknown. Each sample had roughly 10^5 TCR templates assayed. Some clones are missing from TCRdb's copy, which holds only in-frame ones; the method was immunoSEQ multiplex PCR. The sample consists of some 97,000 clones, approximately 94% of them appearing once. The V end was cut by 2 bases, the J end by 10 bases, with 12 bases between. The CDR3 is 13 amino acids. The germline V gene has CDR1 MNHEY and CDR2 SVGAGI. The data derive from a study of siplizumab effects on memory and regulatory T cells. General study findings and limits: Siplizumab significantly decreased alloreactive sequences from unstimulated CD4+ memory cells. The apparent diversity of naive T cells exceeded that of memory cells, and naive T cells seemed to make a major contribution to the alloresponse. Treg-derived clones made up an average of around 75% of mappable alloreactive CD4+ clones with siplizumab and 25% to 30% in controls.

This TCR was recovered from a human donor in good health. The J gene is TRBJ2-1, the V gene TRBV6-5; D not resolved. Sequenced: non-Treg CD4+ T cells sorted from blood. In DNA, the CDR3 is TGTGCCAGCAGTTACCAGACCCTTCGGGAGCAGTTCTTC. Protein product: CASSYQTLREQFF.